Shown below are 23 T cell receptor beta chains from a single sample sequenced in a study of T cells in Graves' hyperthyroidism and ophthalmopathy. Amplified TCR beta CDR3 regions derived from RNA transcripts. HTBI primers were employed in a first-round RT-PCR of the TCR CDR3. Using its own MiXCR run on the multiplex PCR reads, TCRdb lists one record per CDR3 protein. The sample includes 550,000 to 700,000 distinct CDR3 sequences, 46% seen only once; the top ten take roughly 20%. The specimen was peripheral blood or thyroid tissue (not recorded which). These receptors came from an adult woman with Graves' disease, either hyperthyroidism or ophthalmopathy (not recorded which).

This clonotype was detected many times. CDR3 in amino acids: CASGRSGGPVETQYF. Written as DNA, the CDR3 is TGTGCCAGCGGTCGGTCGGGAGGGCCTGTAGAGACCCAGTACTTC. This chain uses TRBV7-2 with TRBJ2-5; 8 bases align to TRBD2. Trimming cost V 8 bases and J 4 bases; bases outside gene matches: 12. Looked up from germline, CDR1 is SGHTA and CDR2 is FQGNSA. CDR3 length equals 15 residues.

This rearrangement joins TRBV7-9 to TRBJ2-5; 8 bases line up with TRBD1. Trimming took 3 bases from V and 4 from J; bases not matched to a gene: 7. In germline, CDR1 is SEHNR, CDR2 FQNEAQ (reference sequence). The CDR3 runs 15 residues. CDR3 nucleotide sequence: TGTGCCAGCAGCTTGGGGCCAGGGGGCACAGAGACCCAGTACTTC. Protein product: CASSLGPGGTETQYF.

For this clonotype: This is likely a read error, given that the CDR3 carries no conserved phenylalanine or tryptophan at its end. The CDR3 nucleotides are TGCAGCGTCCGTACAGGGACCTATGGCTACACCCTC. As protein: CSVRTGTYGYTL. The genes are TRBV29-1 and TRBJ1-2; TRBD1 might be the D (6 bases). The germline CDR1 and CDR2 sequences are SQVTM and ANQGSEA. This CDR3 contains 12 residues. Trimming pared 6 bases from V and 4 bases from J, leaving 12 bases between.

This clonotype showed up many times. V gene TRBV5-8 combines with J gene TRBJ1-5; D remains unclear. The CDR3 length is 15 residues. V lost 0 bases, J lost 2 bases, and 9 bases lay in between. CDR1 is SGHTS and CDR2 is YDEGEE in the germline V gene. In DNA form, the CDR3 reads TGTGCCAGCAGCTTGGTAGAGGTTGGCAATCAGCCCCAGCATTTT. This encodes CASSLVEVGNQPQHF.

The chain has TRBV6-1 and TRBJ2-7, with D uncertain. Trimming cost V 5 bases and J 9 bases, with 11 bases left between them. The CDR3 spans 11 residues. From germline, CDR1 is MNHNS and CDR2 SASEGT. The CDR3 spells CASSYGQGQYF. CDR3 DNA sequence: TGTGCCAGCAGTTACGGGCAAGGGCAGTACTTC.

This clonotype was observed a few times. The gene calls are TRBV30 and TRBJ1-6; D perhaps matches TRBD1 (5 bases). Germline V lookup: CDR1 GTSNPN, CDR2 SVGIG (reference sequence). The V end was cut by 7 bases, the J end by 11 bases, with 18 bases between. This CDR3 region has 13 residues. The CDR3, as DNA: TGTGCCTCCGGGGCCGCTCGATGGCCACCCCTCCACTTT. Protein product: CASGAARWPPLHF.

This clonotype was picked up one time. V and J are TRBV7-6 and TRBJ2-7; 9 positions agree with TRBD1. Trimming cost V 3 bases and J 3 bases; bases outside gene matches: 12. There are 17 residues in the CDR3. Germline V lookup: CDR1 SGHVS, CDR2 FNYEAQ. The CDR3 loop is CASSFSRLDRGNYEQYF. DNA for the CDR3: TGTGCCAGCAGCTTTTCTCGTTTGGACAGGGGAAACTACGAGCAGTACTTC.

In regard to this clonotype: This clone may be a read error of a much larger clone one base away. This chain joins TRBV7-9 and TRBJ2-2; either TRBD1 or TRBD2 may fit D (5 bases each). From germline, CDR1 is SEHNR and CDR2 FQNEAQ (reference sequence). The ends were cut back, 8 bases at V and 13 bases at J, with 23 bases in the middle. This CDR3 spans 14 amino acids. CDR3 in DNA: TGTGCCAGCGGGGAGTGGGAGTTTCGTAGGGGGCTGTTTTTT. Its translation: CASGEWEFRRGLFF.

The chain joins TRBV3-1 to TRBJ2-2; 8 bases are shared with TRBD1. CDR3 length: 17 residues. In germline, CDR1 is LGHDT, CDR2 YNNKEL (reference sequence). V was clipped by 0 bases and J by 4 bases; unmatched bases: 7. The CDR3 reads CASSQDEGQEGTGELFF. The CDR3 DNA is TGTGCCAGCAGCCAAGACGAGGGACAGGAGGGCACCGGGGAGCTGTTTTTT. Full variable domain (missing parts from reference TRBV3-1 and TRBJ2-2): DTAVSQTPKYLVTQMGNDKSIKCEQNLGHDTMYWYKQDSKKFLKIMFSYNNKELIINETVPNRFSPKSPDKAHLNLHINSLELGDSAVYFCASSQDEGQEGTGELFFGEGSRLTVL.

J is TRBJ1-2 and V is TRBV29-1; D gene uncertain. CDR3 length: 14 residues. Germline V gene sequence: CDR1 SQVTM, CDR2 ANQGSEA. The V end was cut by 3 bases, the J end by 2 bases, with 13 bases between. CDR3 DNA: TGCAGCGTTGACAGACGAAACCCCAACTATGGCTACACCTTC. It translates to CSVDRRNPNYGYTF.

The chain employs TRBV15 and TRBJ2-1; possibly TRBD1 for D (5 bases). V was clipped by 1 base and J by 8 bases, with 6 bases between them. The CDR3 is 12 residues long. The germline gives CDR1 LNHNV, CDR2 YYDKDF (reference sequence). The CDR3 region has the DNA TGTGCCACCAGCAGAGGGACATATGAGCAGTTCTTC. Protein product: CATSRGTYEQFF.

The chain carries TRBV15 and TRBJ2-5; D not certain. CDR1 is LNHNV, CDR2 YYDKDF, per germline (reference sequence). This CDR3 is built from 13 residues. The V end lost 0 bases, the J end lost 3 bases, and 5 bases lay between the germline ends. The CDR3 sequence: CATSRDRKETQYF. The CDR3 coding sequence is TGTGCCACCAGCAGAGACCGAAAAGAGACCCAGTACTTC.

This clonotype was observed a few times. The CDR3 reads CASLGVWGQEAFF. In DNA, the CDR3 is TGTGCCAGCTTGGGCGTCTGGGGCCAGGAAGCTTTCTTT. The chain couples TRBV9 to TRBJ1-1; TRBD1 is a possible D gene (5 bases). CDR1 is SGDLS and CDR2 is YYNGEE in the germline V gene. Trimming took off 7 bases at V and 8 bases at J, with 18 bases between the two ends. The CDR3 is 13 amino acids.

The chain joins TRBV5-5 to TRBJ2-3, with D perhaps being TRBD1 or TRBD2 (5 bases each). The germline CDR1 and CDR2 sequences are SGHKS and YYEKEE (reference sequence). The V end was cut by 3 bases, the J end by 6 bases, with 17 bases between. CDR3 length equals 15 residues. CDR3 DNA sequence: TGTGCCAGCAGCTCTGGGATAGGGGAGTGGGATACGCAGTATTTT. It yields the protein CASSSGIGEWDTQYF. The whole variable domain, filled in from reference TRBV5-5 and TRBJ2-3, reads DAGVTQSPTHLIKTRGQQVTLRCSPISGHKSVSWYQQVLGQGPQFIFQYYEKEERGRGNFPDRFSARQFPNYSSELNVNALLLGDSALYLCASSSGIGEWDTQYFGPGTRLTVL.

The chain is built from TRBV19 and TRBJ2-6; D is uncertain. Trimming cost V 6 bases and J 0 bases, with 12 bases left between them. Germline V lookup: CDR1 LNHDA, CDR2 SQIVND (reference sequence). The CDR3 has 16 residues. The CDR3 bases are TGTGCCAGTAGGGGTCATCGAAGCTCTGGGGCCAACGTCCTGACTTTC. Encoded protein: CASRGHRSSGANVLTF.

This clonotype was seen ten or more times. This chain joins TRBV2 and TRBJ2-7; D call uncertain. Germline V gives CDR1 SNHLY, CDR2 FYNNEI. V was cut by 4 bases and J by 6 bases, with 7 bases left in between. The CDR3 runs to 11 residues. In DNA, the CDR3 is TGTGCCAGCAGTGTATTGGTCGAGCAGTACTTC. It yields the protein CASSVLVEQYF.

The CDR3 nucleotides read TGTGCCCCGGAAGAGCGGAGACAGGGCGAAGAGACCCAGTACTTC. It codes for CAPEERRQGEETQYF. This chain links TRBV10-3 with TRBJ2-5; 7 bases line up with TRBD1. The V and J ends lost 11 bases and 3 bases, in that order; junction bases with no gene match: 15. This CDR3 comprises 15 residues. In germline, CDR1 is ENHRY, CDR2 SYGVKD.

The J gene is TRBJ1-5, the V gene TRBV7-8, with unresolved D. This CDR3 comprises 15 residues. Germline V gene sequence: CDR1 SGHVS, CDR2 FQNEAQ. V lost 7 bases and J 11 bases, leaving 24 bases between the germline ends. The CDR3 DNA reads as TGTGCCAGCAATCCCTTCGAGGACTCGCAAGAGACCCAGCATTTT. Its protein is CASNPFEDSQETQHF.

This clonotype showed up just a few times. This sequence joins TRBV15 and TRBJ1-1; TRBD1 is a possible D gene (6 bases). Germline CDR1 is LNHNV and CDR2 is YYDKDF (reference sequence). CDR3 length: 14 residues. The germline V and J ends were trimmed by 5 bases and 4 bases, with 14 bases remaining between them. The CDR3 DNA follows: TGTGCCACCAGCCGTGCAGGGACAAGCACTGAAGCTTTCTTT. Translated: CATSRAGTSTEAFF.

This clonotype came up many times. The genes are TRBV25-1 and TRBJ1-4; no clear D gene. The CDR3 has 17 residues. CDR1 is MGHDK, CDR2 SYGVNS, per germline. Trimming left V 0 bases short and J 0 bases short, with 11 bases between. Here the CDR3 reads CASSEYSSSATNEKLFF. In DNA form, the CDR3 reads TGTGCCAGCAGTGAATACTCCTCTAGTGCAACTAATGAAAAACTGTTTTTT.

J is TRBJ1-2 and V is TRBV9, with 8 positions matching TRBD1. After removal of 3 bases from V and 5 bases from J, the junction contained 6 bases not matched to a gene. Looked up from germline, CDR1 is SGDLS and CDR2 is YYNGEE. The CDR3 runs 14 residues. The CDR3 nucleotides read TGTGCCAGCAGCGCTGATGGGACAGGTTATGGCTACACCTTC. Translating gives CASSADGTGYGYTF. Complete variable domain (other parts from reference TRBV9 and TRBJ1-2): DSGVTQTPKHLITATGQRVTLRCSPRSGDLSVYWYQQSLDQGLQFLIQYYNGEERAKGNILERFSAQQFPDLHSELNLSSLELGDSALYFCASSADGTGYGYTFGSGTRLTVV.

This clonotype came up many times. The gene calls are TRBV29-1 and TRBJ2-5; 10 bases agree with TRBD1. Germline V gene data show CDR1 as SQVTM and CDR2 as ANQGSEA. This CDR3 spans 13 amino acids. Trimming removed 7 bases from V and 5 bases from J; junction bases left unmatched: 7. The CDR3 sequence: CSAALDRGETQYF. In DNA, the CDR3 is TGCAGCGCTGCACTGGACAGGGGGGAGACCCAGTACTTC.

This clonotype is a singleton in its sample. This sequence joins TRBV2 and TRBJ2-1; no clear D. The CDR3 loop spans 15 amino acids. V dropped 4 bases and J dropped 1 base, with 11 bases sitting between them. CDR1 and CDR2 from the germline V gene are SNHLY and FYNNEI. Here the CDR3 reads CASSAAVGSYNEQFF. The CDR3 region has the DNA TGTGCCAGCAGTGCCGCGGTAGGGTCCTACAATGAGCAGTTCTTC.